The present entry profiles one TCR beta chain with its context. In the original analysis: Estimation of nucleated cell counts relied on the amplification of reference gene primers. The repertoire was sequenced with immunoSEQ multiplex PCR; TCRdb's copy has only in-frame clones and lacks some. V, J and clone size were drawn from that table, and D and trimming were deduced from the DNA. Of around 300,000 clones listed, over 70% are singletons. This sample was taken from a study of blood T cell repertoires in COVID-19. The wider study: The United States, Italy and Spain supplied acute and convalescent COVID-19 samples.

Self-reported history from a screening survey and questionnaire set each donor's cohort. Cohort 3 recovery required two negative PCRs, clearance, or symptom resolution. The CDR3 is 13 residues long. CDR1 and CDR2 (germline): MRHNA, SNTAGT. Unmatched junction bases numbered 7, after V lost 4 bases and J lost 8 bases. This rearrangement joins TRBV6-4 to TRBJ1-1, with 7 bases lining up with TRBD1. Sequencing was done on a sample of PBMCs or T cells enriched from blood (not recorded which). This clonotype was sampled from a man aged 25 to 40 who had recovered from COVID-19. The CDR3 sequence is CASSGGQNNEAFF. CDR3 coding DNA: TGTGCCAGCAGTGGGGGACAGAATAACGAAGCTTTCTTT.